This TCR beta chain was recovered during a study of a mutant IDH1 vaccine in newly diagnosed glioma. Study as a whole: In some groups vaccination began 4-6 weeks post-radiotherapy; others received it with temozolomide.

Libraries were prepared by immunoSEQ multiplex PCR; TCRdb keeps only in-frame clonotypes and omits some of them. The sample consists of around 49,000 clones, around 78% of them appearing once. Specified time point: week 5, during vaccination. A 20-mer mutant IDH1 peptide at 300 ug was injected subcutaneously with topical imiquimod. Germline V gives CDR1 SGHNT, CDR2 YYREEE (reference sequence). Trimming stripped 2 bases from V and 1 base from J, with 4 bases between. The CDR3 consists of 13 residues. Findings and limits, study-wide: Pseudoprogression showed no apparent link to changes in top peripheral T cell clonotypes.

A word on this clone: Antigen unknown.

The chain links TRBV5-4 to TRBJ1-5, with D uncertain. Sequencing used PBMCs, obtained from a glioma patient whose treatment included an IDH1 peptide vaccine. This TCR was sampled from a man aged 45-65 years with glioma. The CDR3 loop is CASSFDSNQPQHF. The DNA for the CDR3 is TGTGCCAGCAGCTTTGACAGCAATCAGCCCCAGCATTTT. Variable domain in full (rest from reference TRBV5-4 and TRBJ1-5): ETGVTQSPTHLIKTRGQQVTLRCSSQSGHNTVSWYQQALGQGPQFIFQYYREEENGRGNFPPRFSGLQFPNYSSELNVNALELDDSALYLCASSFDSNQPQHFGDGTRLSIL.